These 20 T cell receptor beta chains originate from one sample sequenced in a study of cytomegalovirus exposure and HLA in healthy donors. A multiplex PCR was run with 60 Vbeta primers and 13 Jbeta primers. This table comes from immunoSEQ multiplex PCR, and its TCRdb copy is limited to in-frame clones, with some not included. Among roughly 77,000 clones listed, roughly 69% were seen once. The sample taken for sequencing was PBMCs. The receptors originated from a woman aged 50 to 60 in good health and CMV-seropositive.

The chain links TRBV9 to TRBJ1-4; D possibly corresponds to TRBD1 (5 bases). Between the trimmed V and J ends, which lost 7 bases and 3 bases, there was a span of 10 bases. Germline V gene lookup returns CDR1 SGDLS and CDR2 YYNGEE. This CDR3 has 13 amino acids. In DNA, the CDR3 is TGTGCCAGCCAGGGAGGGGCTAATGAAAAACTGTTTTTT. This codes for CASQGGANEKLFF. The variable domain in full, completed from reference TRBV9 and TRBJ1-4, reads DSGVTQTPKHLITATGQRVTLRCSPRSGDLSVYWYQQSLDQGLQFLIQYYNGEERAKGNILERFSAQQFPDLHSELNLSSLELGDSALYFCASQGGANEKLFFGSGTQLSVL.

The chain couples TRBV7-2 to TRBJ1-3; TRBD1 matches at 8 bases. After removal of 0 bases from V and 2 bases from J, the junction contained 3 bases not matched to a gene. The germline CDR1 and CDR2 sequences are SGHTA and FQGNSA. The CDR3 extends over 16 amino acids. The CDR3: CASSLALTGAGNTIYF. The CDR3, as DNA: TGTGCCAGCAGCTTAGCTTTGACAGGGGCTGGAAACACCATATATTTT.

Written as DNA, the CDR3 is TGTGCCAGCAGTTGGACAGTCAGCACAGATACGCAGTATTTT. Translation: CASSWTVSTDTQYF. V and J are TRBV7-9 and TRBJ2-3; a weak D match, TRBD1 (6 bases). The germline CDR1 and CDR2 sequences are SEHNR and FQNEAQ (reference sequence). V was trimmed by 6 bases and J by 0 bases, leaving 10 bases between them. The CDR3 runs to 14 residues.

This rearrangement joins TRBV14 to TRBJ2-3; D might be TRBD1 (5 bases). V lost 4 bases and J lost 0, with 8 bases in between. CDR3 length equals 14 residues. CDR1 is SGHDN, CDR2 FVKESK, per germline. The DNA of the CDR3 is TGTGCCAGCAGCCCCGGACAAAGCACAGATACGCAGTATTTT. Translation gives CASSPGQSTDTQYF. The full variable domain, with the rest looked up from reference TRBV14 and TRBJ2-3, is EAGVTQFPSHSVIEKGQTVTLRCDPISGHDNLYWYRRVMGKEIKFLLHFVKESKQDESGMPNNRFLAERTGGTYSTLKVQPAELEDSGVYFCASSPGQSTDTQYFGPGTRLTVL.

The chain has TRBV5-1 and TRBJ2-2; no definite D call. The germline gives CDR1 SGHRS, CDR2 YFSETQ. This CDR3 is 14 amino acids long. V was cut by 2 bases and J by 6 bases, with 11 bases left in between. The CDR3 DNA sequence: TGCGCCAGCAGCTTTGAGACGGGTCCCGGGGAGCTGTTTTTT. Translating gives CASSFETGPGELFF.

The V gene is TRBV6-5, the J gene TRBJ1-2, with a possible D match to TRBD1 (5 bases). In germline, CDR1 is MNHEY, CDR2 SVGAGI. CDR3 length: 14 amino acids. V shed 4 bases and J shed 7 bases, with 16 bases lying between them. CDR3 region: CASSLGRGGPGYTF. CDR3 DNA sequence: TGTGCCAGCAGTTTGGGAAGGGGAGGCCCTGGCTACACCTTC.

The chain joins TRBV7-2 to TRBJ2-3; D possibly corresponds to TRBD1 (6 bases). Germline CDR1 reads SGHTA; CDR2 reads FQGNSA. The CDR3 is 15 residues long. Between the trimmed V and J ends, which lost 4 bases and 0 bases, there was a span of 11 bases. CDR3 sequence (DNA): TGTGCCAGCAGCTCACAGGGATCTAGCACAGATACGCAGTATTTT. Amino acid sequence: CASSSQGSSTDTQYF.

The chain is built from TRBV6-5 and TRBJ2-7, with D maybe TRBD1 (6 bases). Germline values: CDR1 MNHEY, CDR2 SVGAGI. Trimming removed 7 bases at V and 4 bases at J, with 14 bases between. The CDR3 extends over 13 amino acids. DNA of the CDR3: TGTGCCAGCACCTCCGGACAGTTGTACGAGCAGTACGTC. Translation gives CASTSGQLYEQYV.

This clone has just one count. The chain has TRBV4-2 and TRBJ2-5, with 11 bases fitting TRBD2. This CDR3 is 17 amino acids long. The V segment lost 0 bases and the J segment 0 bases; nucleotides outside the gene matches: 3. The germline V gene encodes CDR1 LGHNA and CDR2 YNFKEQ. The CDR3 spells CASSQDSSGGNQETQYF. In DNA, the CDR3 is TGTGCCAGCAGCCAAGATTCTAGCGGGGGGAACCAAGAGACCCAGTACTTC.

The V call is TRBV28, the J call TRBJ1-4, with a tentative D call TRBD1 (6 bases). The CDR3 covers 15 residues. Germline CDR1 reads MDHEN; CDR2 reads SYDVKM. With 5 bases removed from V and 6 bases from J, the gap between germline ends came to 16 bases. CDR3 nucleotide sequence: TGTGCCAGCAGTGCGCCGGGACATAGGGATGAAAAACTGTTTTTT. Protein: CASSAPGHRDEKLFF.

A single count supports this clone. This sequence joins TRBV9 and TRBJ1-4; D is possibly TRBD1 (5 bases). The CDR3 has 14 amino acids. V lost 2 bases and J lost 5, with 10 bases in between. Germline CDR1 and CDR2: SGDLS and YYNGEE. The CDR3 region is CASSVGHQNEKLFF. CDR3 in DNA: TGTGCCAGCAGCGTCGGACACCAAAATGAAAAACTGTTTTTT. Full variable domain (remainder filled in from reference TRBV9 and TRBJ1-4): DSGVTQTPKHLITATGQRVTLRCSPRSGDLSVYWYQQSLDQGLQFLIQYYNGEERAKGNILERFSAQQFPDLHSELNLSSLELGDSALYFCASSVGHQNEKLFFGSGTQLSVL.

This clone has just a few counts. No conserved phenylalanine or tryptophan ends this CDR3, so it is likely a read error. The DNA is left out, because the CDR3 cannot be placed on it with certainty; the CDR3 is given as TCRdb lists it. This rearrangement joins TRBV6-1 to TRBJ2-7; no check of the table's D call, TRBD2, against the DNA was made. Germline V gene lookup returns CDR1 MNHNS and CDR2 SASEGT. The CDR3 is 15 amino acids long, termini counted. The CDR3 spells CASSEDPAGGGAPVI.

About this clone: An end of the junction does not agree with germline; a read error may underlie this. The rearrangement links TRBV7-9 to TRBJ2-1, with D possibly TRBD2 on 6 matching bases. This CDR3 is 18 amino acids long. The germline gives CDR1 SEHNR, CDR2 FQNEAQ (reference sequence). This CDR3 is CSSSTKSPGLGAYNEQFF. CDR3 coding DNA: TGTTCCAGCAGCACAAAATCCCCGGGACTGGGCGCCTACAATGAGCAGTTCTTC.

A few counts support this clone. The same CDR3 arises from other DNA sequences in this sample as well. The CDR3 is CASSPEGNTEAFF. DNA of the CDR3: TGCGCCAGCAGCCCCGAGGGAAACACTGAAGCTTTCTTT. The J gene is TRBJ1-1, the V gene TRBV5-1; D unresolved. The CDR3 length is 13 residues. Germline values: CDR1 SGHRS, CDR2 YFSETQ. Trimming removed 4 bases from V and 2 bases from J, with 9 bases in between.

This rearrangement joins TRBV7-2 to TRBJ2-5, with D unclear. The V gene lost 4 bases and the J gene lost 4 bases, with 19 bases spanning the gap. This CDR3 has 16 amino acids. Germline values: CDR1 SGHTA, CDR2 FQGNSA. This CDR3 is CASSSRRSRLGETQYF. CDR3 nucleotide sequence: TGTGCCAGCAGCTCGAGACGGTCGCGGTTGGGAGAGACCCAGTACTTC.

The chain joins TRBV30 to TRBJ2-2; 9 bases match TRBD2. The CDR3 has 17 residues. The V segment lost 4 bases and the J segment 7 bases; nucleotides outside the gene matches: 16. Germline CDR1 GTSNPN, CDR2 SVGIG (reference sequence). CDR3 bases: TGTGCCTGGAATCCCTCCTGGCGGGGGGGGGCGGGCGGGGAGCTGTTTTTT. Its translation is CAWNPSWRGGAGGELFF.

CDR3 in DNA: TGTGCCAGCAGCCGGGGACAGGGAGATACGCAGTATTTT. It codes for CASSRGQGDTQYF. The J gene is TRBJ2-3, the V gene TRBV14; 9 bases map to TRBD1. V shed 4 bases and J 5 bases; nucleotides not matched to a gene: 1. Per germline, CDR1 SGHDN and CDR2 FVKESK. This CDR3 has 13 residues. Full variable domain (missing parts from reference TRBV14 and TRBJ2-3): EAGVTQFPSHSVIEKGQTVTLRCDPISGHDNLYWYRRVMGKEIKFLLHFVKESKQDESGMPNNRFLAERTGGTYSTLKVQPAELEDSGVYFCASSRGQGDTQYFGPGTRLTVL.

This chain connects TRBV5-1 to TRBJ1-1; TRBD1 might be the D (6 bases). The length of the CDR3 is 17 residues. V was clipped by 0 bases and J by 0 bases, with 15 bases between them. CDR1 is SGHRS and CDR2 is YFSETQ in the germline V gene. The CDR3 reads CASSLAPTGKVNTEAFF. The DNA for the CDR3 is TGCGCCAGCAGCTTGGCCCCAACAGGGAAAGTGAACACTGAAGCTTTCTTT.

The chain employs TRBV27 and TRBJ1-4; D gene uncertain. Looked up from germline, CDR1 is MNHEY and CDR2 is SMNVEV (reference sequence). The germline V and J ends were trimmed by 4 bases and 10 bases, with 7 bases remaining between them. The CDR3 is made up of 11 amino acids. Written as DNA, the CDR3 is TGTGCCAGCAGTTCGAGTGGAAAACTGTTTTTT. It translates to CASSSSGKLFF.

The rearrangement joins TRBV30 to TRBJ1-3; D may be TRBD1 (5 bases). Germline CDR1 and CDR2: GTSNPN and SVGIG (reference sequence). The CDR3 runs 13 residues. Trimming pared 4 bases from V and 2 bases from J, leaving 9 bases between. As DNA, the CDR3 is TGTGCCTGGACAGGGAACCCTGGAAACACCATATATTTT. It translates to CAWTGNPGNTIYF.